This entry concerns a single T cell receptor (beta chain). Antigen specificity is unknown. The CDR3 consists of 15 residues. The germline CDR1 and CDR2 sequences are SGHNT and YYREEE (reference sequence). J was trimmed by 6 bases and V by 2 bases; bases with no gene match: 6. These data are taken from a study of shared clonotypes between healthy human individuals. Regarding the study as a whole: Sorted-subset sequencing, rarefaction showed, was incomplete despite large depth. A generally larger estimated richness was seen in naive subsets than in memory subsets.

Using immunoSEQ multiplex PCR, the repertoire was profiled, and TCRdb retains in-frame clones only, with some absent. The sample includes 2 million to 2.5 million clones, over 85% of them seen just once. This sequence originates from a man between 18 and 29 years old in good health. Some clones in this sample may be carry-over from other donors' samples. This rearrangement joins TRBV5-4 to TRBJ1-1; 11 bases line up with TRBD1. The sample consisted of naive CD4+ T cells from PBMCs. Subset meaning: CD45RA+ positively selected. The CDR3 DNA reads TGTGCCAGCAGCTTACCGGGACAGGGGGGGGCTGAAGCTTTCTTT. This codes for CASSLPGQGGAEAFF.